This T cell receptor beta chain was recovered during a study of cytomegalovirus exposure and HLA in healthy donors. Study-level findings and limits: TCR beta V segments were, for the most part, productive about 87% or about 30% of the time in an earlier analysis.

Amplification used 60 Vbeta primers and 13 Jbeta primers. Method: immunoSEQ multiplex PCR; TCRdb's copy keeps in-frame clones and lacks some. This sample yields roughly 120,000 clones, of which around 73% are seen a single time; approximately 8.2% belongs to the top ten. This CDR3 region has 14 residues. V lost 2 bases, J lost 12 bases, and 15 bases lay in between. Germline CDR1 is SGHRS and CDR2 is YFSETQ. Concerning this clone: Its antigen is as yet unknown.

Sequencing was carried out using PBMCs. The clonotype comes from a middle-aged woman in good health and CMV-seropositive. The genes are TRBV5-1 and TRBJ1-6; tentative D call: TRBD1 (6 bases). The CDR3 loop reads CASSLPGTSQPLHF. CDR3 bases: TGCGCCAGCAGCTTACCCGGGACATCCCAACCCCTCCACTTT.